The T cell receptor beta chain under discussion was sequenced for a study of identical twins. Notes on the study in general: Models underestimated out-of-frame TCR alpha sharing in monozygotic twins.

About this clonotype: As yet, its antigen is unknown.

The CDR3 runs to 14 residues. The ends were cut back, 4 bases at V and 6 bases at J, with 13 bases in the middle. Germline loops: CDR1 LNHDA, CDR2 SQIVND (reference sequence). Unique molecular identifiers were in the cDNA, with template-switch universal primer binding. TCRdb called the 5' RACE reads again in MiXCR, with one record for every CDR3 protein. In the table there are 500,000 to 550,000 distinct CDR3 sequences, about 20% of which are singletons. This sample was also put to use in a study of T cells expressing NK-cell markers. From that second work: Sorted CD3+CD56+NKG2C+, CD3+CD56+NKG2C- and CD3+CD56-NKG2C+ T cells supplied TCR beta repertoires. One of eight sequenced donors was HCMV-seronegative; the other seven were seropositive.

The chain employs TRBV19 and TRBJ2-1; D might be TRBD1 (5 bases). The sequencing input was CD4+ T cells sorted from blood. The receptor was isolated from a woman between 18 and 30 years old in good health. CDR3 coding DNA: TGTGCCAGTAGTAAAGGCAGGGAATCCAATGAGCAGTTCTTC. Translating gives CASSKGRESNEQFF.